This TCR beta chain emerged from a study of identical twins. Each cDNA held unique molecular identifiers, and template switching gave it a universal primer site. TCRdb itself ran the 5' RACE reads through MiXCR, one entry per CDR3 protein. The table lists 250,000 or so distinct CDR3 sequences, 5.5% to 7% of them singletons, with roughly 3.6% in the top ten. This clonotype was detected only a few times. V lost 0 bases and J lost 5; bases outside the gene matches: 7. The CDR3 is 15 residues long. Germline CDR1 is DFQATT and CDR2 is SNEGSKA (reference sequence). These data were also filed under a second study, of yellow fever vaccine responses in identical twins.

The sequence was obtained from a woman aged 18-35 years in good health. The chain joins TRBV20-1 to TRBJ2-1; 7 nucleotides line up with TRBD1. Sequencing was done on a sample of memory (CD45RO+) T cells sorted from blood. The CDR3 loop is CSARDPTGPNNEQFF. The CDR3 region has the DNA TGCAGTGCTAGAGATCCGACAGGGCCTAACAATGAGCAGTTCTTC.